This TCR beta chain was obtained from a study of technical replicates of blood from a few donors. Trimming removed 0 bases at V and 7 bases at J, with 15 bases between. The V gene's germline CDR1 is PRHDT and CDR2 FYEKMQ (reference sequence). This CDR3 comprises 16 residues. TCRdb's table, derived via immunoSEQ multiplex PCR, lists solely in-frame clones and lacks some. The data show about 88,000 clones, 85% to 95% seen once. The chain couples TRBV13 to TRBJ1-4, with D uncertain. The clonotype comes from a human donor in good health. Input material: T cells isolated from PBMCs. CDR3 bases: TGTGCCAGCAGCTTAGGCCGAGGCTTTTCGGGTGAAAAACTGTTTTTT. Its translation: CASSLGRGFSGEKLFF.